Sequencing of this TCR beta chain was carried out in a study of MAIT cells during Salmonella Paratyphi A infection (dated by TCRdb to 2015 to 2018). In terms of the full investigation: Adult volunteers aged 18 to 60 ingested a single dose of 1-5x10^3 CFU of S. Paratyphi A strain NVGH308. Diagnosed volunteers received ciprofloxacin 500 mg twice daily for 14 days starting at diagnosis. Summary of the overall study and its limitations: A significant decrease in the space occupied by over-represented MAIT clonotypes was found from baseline to mid-infection (approximately 0.17 to 0.10), whereas no significant post-infection difference was found. Compared with healthy controls, diagnosed volunteers had more expansion or contraction among the top five MAIT clonotypes (0.53 versus 0.13), a finding that suggests the repertoire is reshaped by infection. MAIT TRBV usage was oligoclonal, favouring TRBV20 and TRBV6, and appeared unchanged by infection. Although the availability of volunteer samples limited sample sizes, the sizes were judged adequate for detecting differences between groups.

What the time point label conveys for this sample: mid-infection, around enteric fever diagnosis. MAIT cells, defined as Valpha7.2+ CD161+ T cells, were identified and sorted by flow cytometry. Circulating MAIT cell TCRbeta repertoires were profiled longitudinally in several volunteers in whom enteric fever developed after controlled oral challenge with live Salmonella Paratyphi A. Each diagnosed volunteer contributed MAIT cell samples at pre-infection, mid-infection and post-infection timepoints. A diagnosis of enteric fever required Paratyphi A bacteremia and/or a persistent fever above 38 degrees C that lasted more than 12 hours. Challenged volunteers were diagnosed with infection between day 4 and day 7 after challenge. For RNA extraction, between about 5,000 and 10,000 MAIT cells per sample were sorted directly into RNAqueous-Micro lysis buffer. Lymphoprep gradient centrifugation was used to isolate peripheral blood mononuclear cells from blood samples and leukocyte cones. Cells were sorted on either a BD FACSAria Fusion or a BD FACSAria III sorter.

Based on the germline V gene (reference sequence), the CDR1 and CDR2 sequences are LNHNV and YYDKDF. From the cysteine through the phenylalanine, the CDR3 covers 15 amino acids. The kept DNA is CDR3 alone, 45 bases in frame from the first base. From V the trimming removes 3 bases and from J it removes 8 bases, while the gene matches leave 9 bases of the junction unaccounted for. Libraries came from 5' RACE. Two rounds of PCR with Phusion High-Fidelity polymerase amplified TCRbeta, with sample-specific barcodes added in the primers. Template-switch cDNA synthesis with SMARTScribe reverse transcriptase and a TRBC-specific primer was used to generate TCRbeta libraries. After barcoding, samples were pooled and then prepared using the NEBNext Ultra DNA Library Prep Kit for Illumina. Sequencing of libraries was performed on an Illumina MiSeq with the MiSeq reagent kit v2, 300 cycles. The paper's data handling went like this. Jemultiplexer was used to demultiplex reads by barcode, and MiTCR with default parameters handled the alignment. Non-functional sequences were filtered out with VDJtools, and clonotypes were defined by amino acid sequence, with frequencies based on assigned sequence reads. In the clonal space homeostasis analysis, clonotypes were grouped by frequency into over-represented (0.05-1), large, medium and small bins. Using fastp trimming at Q25 and MiXCR clonotype assembly, TCRdb reanalyzed the public sequencing data and kept in-frame beta chains. Each record represents a unique CDR3 protein, reported with the most common genes and DNA among its rows. What appears here as the V and J calls and clone size reflects TCRdb's work, not the paper's. Counted in this sample were around 1,000 distinct CDR3 sequences; 20% to 25% of them appeared once. The top ten clonotypes cover 35% to 40% of the sample.

The sample holds one count of this clonotype. Its antigen is unknown. No qualities accompany the bases; no much larger clone lies one base away. A single read counts as weak evidence. The rearrangement combines TRBV15 with TRBJ1-4; a stretch of 7 junction bases matches TRBD1. The sequence was obtained from a person aged 18 to 75 who was deliberately infected with Salmonella Paratyphi A in a paratyphoid fever challenge study. Source: MAIT cells from PBMCs, taken at the middle sampling point of the challenge study. The DNA sequence is TGTGCCACCAGCAGGGGGGACAGCCAAAGGGAAAAACTGTTTTTT. This gives the protein CATSRGDSQREKLFF.